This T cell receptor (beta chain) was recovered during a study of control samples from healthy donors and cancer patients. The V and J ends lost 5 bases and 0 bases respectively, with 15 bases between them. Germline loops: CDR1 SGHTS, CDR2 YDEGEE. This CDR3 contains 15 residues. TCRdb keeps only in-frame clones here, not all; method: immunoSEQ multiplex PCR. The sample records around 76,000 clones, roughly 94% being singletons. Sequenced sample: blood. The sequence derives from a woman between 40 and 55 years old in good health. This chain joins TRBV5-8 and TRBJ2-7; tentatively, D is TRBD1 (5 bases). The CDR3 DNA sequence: TGTGCCAGCAGTTATGGAACAGGCCGCTCCTACGAGCAGTACTTC. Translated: CASSYGTGRSYEQYF.